These 19 T cell receptor beta chains share one sample of origin, sequenced in a study of blood T cells in healthy people across ages. Primed by a sample-barcoded 5' primer and a J-beta primer mix, a second PCR proceeded for about 6 to 12 cycles. TCRdb re-called the 5' RACE reads with MiXCR, one entry per CDR3 protein. The repertoire has approximately 730,000 distinct CDR3 sequences, less than 70% of them found once; the top ten carry around 41%. Sequenced sample: blood. These receptor sequences come from a man older than 75 in good health.

The rearrangement joins TRBV9 to TRBJ2-2; D is possibly TRBD2 (5 bases). Trimming shortened V by 7 bases and J by 0 bases, and 7 bases separated the two germline ends. Germline V gene sequence: CDR1 SGDLS, CDR2 YYNGEE. The CDR3 runs 13 residues. The CDR3 is CASAGTNTGELFF. CDR3 DNA sequence: TGTGCCAGCGCCGGGACGAACACCGGGGAGCTGTTTTTT.

This clonotype was recorded once. The chain couples TRBV21-1 to TRBJ2-7; TRBD2, as called in the table, went unchecked against the DNA. TRBV21-1 is designated a pseudogene. The CDR3 has 14 residues. The CDR3 DNA reads TGTGCCAGCAGCAAAAGTGAGGGTACCTACGAGCAGTACTTC. This gives the protein CASSKSEGTYEQYF.

This clonotype was seen a few times. The rearrangement uses TRBV9 and TRBJ2-7; D not resolved. This CDR3 is built from 13 residues. Germline V gene sequence: CDR1 SGDLS, CDR2 YYNGEE. Trimming removed 3 bases at V and 7 bases at J, with 14 bases between. The CDR3 nucleotides read TGTGCCAGCAGCGGGAATATAGGTCGAGAGCAGTACTTC. Its protein is CASSGNIGREQYF.

CDR3 in DNA: TGTGCCAGCAGCTACCGGGCCCATCTCAATTCACCCCTCCACTTT. It translates to CASSYRAHLNSPLHF. The gene calls are TRBV5-6 and TRBJ1-6, with no clear D. Germline lookup yields CDR1 SGHDT and CDR2 YYEEEE. The germline V and J ends were trimmed by 3 bases and 7 bases, with 14 bases remaining between them. The CDR3 is 15 amino acids.

This clonotype has just one count. The chain uses TRBV7-2 and TRBJ2-2, with D perhaps matching TRBD1 or TRBD2 (6 bases each). Germline loops: CDR1 SGHTA, CDR2 FQGNSA. The CDR3 has 16 amino acids. V lost 3 bases, J lost 1 base, and 12 bases lay in between. CDR3 in amino acids: CASSFFRGQNTGELFF. DNA for the CDR3: TGTGCCAGCAGCTTTTTCCGGGGGCAGAACACCGGGGAGCTGTTTTTT.

This clonotype was recorded a few times. The chain uses TRBV20-1 and TRBJ2-3; TRBD2 might be the D (6 bases). V was pared by 6 bases and J by 3 bases, with 13 bases between. Germline CDR1 and CDR2: DFQATT and SNEGSKA (reference sequence). The CDR3 consists of 13 residues. CDR3 nucleotides: TGCAGTGCCCTCGGTGCGGGGACAGATACGCAGTATTTT. It yields the protein CSALGAGTDTQYF.

CDR3 amino acids: CAWSVAQEGYTF. The CDR3 DNA follows: TGTGCCTGGAGTGTGGCCCAGGAGGGCTACACCTTC. V usage is TRBV30 and J usage is TRBJ1-2; D ambiguous. The CDR3 consists of 12 residues. Germline CDR1 GTSNPN, CDR2 SVGIG (reference sequence). V lost 0 bases to trimming and J lost 8 bases, with 10 bases between them.

The chain has TRBV7-9 and TRBJ1-5; no clear D. This CDR3 comprises 12 residues. Germline CDR1 is SEHNR and CDR2 is FQNEAQ (reference sequence). Trimming shortened V by 1 base and J by 9 bases, and 7 bases separated the two germline ends. CDR3 amino acids: CASSLVRGPQHF. The DNA of the CDR3 is TGTGCCAGCAGCTTAGTTAGAGGGCCCCAGCATTTT.

This chain links TRBV28 with TRBJ1-5; tentatively, D is TRBD1 (5 bases). CDR1 MDHEN and CDR2 SYDVKM come from the germline V gene. V shed 3 bases and J shed 6 bases, with 15 bases lying between them. This CDR3 comprises 15 residues. As DNA, the CDR3 is TGTGCCAGCAGTTTGGTATCGGGGGTAGCTCAGCCCCAGCATTTT. Its translation: CASSLVSGVAQPQHF.

V usage is TRBV7-6 and J usage is TRBJ2-7, with unresolved D. The CDR3 runs to 13 residues. Germline-derived CDR1 and CDR2 are SGHVS and FNYEAQ. V lost 2 bases and J 3 bases, leaving 8 bases between the germline ends. The CDR3 sequence: CASSLHQNYEQYF. The CDR3 DNA follows: TGTGCCAGCAGCTTACACCAAAACTACGAGCAGTACTTC.

This clonotype has only a few counts. The junction does not match germline at one end; this may be a read error. This chain joins TRBV5-1 and TRBJ2-7; the match to TRBD1 covers 7 bases. Germline V gives CDR1 SGHRS, CDR2 YFSETQ. The CDR3 loop spans 14 amino acids. CDR3 loop: CASSFRDRAYEQYF. Here the CDR3 DNA reads TGTGCCAGCAGCTTCCGCGACAGGGCCTACGAGCAGTACTTC.

This chain connects TRBV6-5 to TRBJ2-1; 15 bases map to TRBD2. In germline, CDR1 is MNHEY, CDR2 SVGAGI. The CDR3 runs 15 residues. With V trimmed by 7 bases and J by 10 bases, 8 bases remained unmatched. In nucleotides, the CDR3 is TGTGCCAGCACCACAGGACTAGCGGGAGGGAGGGAGCAGTTCTTC. Its translation is CASTTGLAGGREQFF.

V and J are TRBV6-1 and TRBJ2-5; D is possibly TRBD2 (5 bases). This CDR3 spans 13 amino acids. From germline, CDR1 is MNHNS and CDR2 SASEGT. V was clipped by 3 bases and J by 5 bases, with 10 bases between them. CDR3 in amino acids: CASSDPGRETQYF. The CDR3 DNA follows: TGTGCCAGCAGTGATCCGGGAAGGGAGACCCAGTACTTC.

The chain employs TRBV7-2 and TRBJ1-1; 7 nucleotides align to TRBD1. Germline loops: CDR1 SGHTA, CDR2 FQGNSA. This CDR3 comprises 14 residues. V shed 7 bases and J 2 bases; nucleotides not matched to a gene: 7. The CDR3 sequence is CASTETGRNTEAFF. In DNA form, the CDR3 reads TGTGCCAGCACCGAGACAGGGCGTAACACTGAAGCTTTCTTT.

In its sample, this clonotype was seen a few times. The chain joins TRBV6-2 or TRBV6-3 to TRBJ2-4; 7 bases map to TRBD1. Judging by the DNA end, TRBJ2-5 fits better; the J call may be wrong. Germline V lookup: CDR1 MNHEY, CDR2 SVGEGT. The CDR3 spans 17 residues. The CDR3 DNA reads as TGTGCCAGCAGTTACTCGAAAAAGCCGGACAGGAATGAGACCCAGTACTTC. It yields the protein CASSYSKKPDRNETQYF.

At least ten counts were recorded for this clonotype. The gene calls are TRBV7-2 and TRBJ2-7, with a weak D call TRBD2 (6 bases). Germline loops: CDR1 SGHTA, CDR2 FQGNSA. Between the trimmed V and J ends, which lost 1 base and 2 bases, there was a span of 12 bases. There are 15 residues in the CDR3. The CDR3 reads CASSLDQRATYEQYF. Here the CDR3 DNA reads TGTGCCAGCAGCTTAGATCAGCGGGCAACCTACGAGCAGTACTTC. Full variable domain (outside the CDR3, taken from reference TRBV7-2 and TRBJ2-7): GAGVSQSPSNKVTEKGKDVELRCDPISGHTALYWYRQSLGQGLEFLIYFQGNSAPDKSGLPSDRFSAERTGGSVSTLTIQRTQQEDSAVYLCASSLDQRATYEQYFGPGTRLTVT.

This clonotype was counted once. The chain joins TRBV5-1 to TRBJ1-2, with D perhaps matching TRBD1 (5 bases). V lost 1 base and J 4 bases, leaving 11 bases between the germline ends. Germline V gene lookup returns CDR1 SGHRS and CDR2 YFSETQ. The CDR3 is made up of 14 amino acids. The chain's CDR3 is CASSLSQGSYGYTF. In DNA, the CDR3 is TGCGCCAGCAGCTTGTCCCAGGGTAGCTATGGCTACACCTTC.

The V gene is TRBV12-3 or TRBV12-4, the J gene TRBJ2-5; 9 bases map to TRBD2. The CDR3 length is 15 residues. V dropped 4 bases and J dropped 1; count of bases not matched to a gene: 4. In DNA form, the CDR3 reads TGTGCCAGCAGTTGGCGGGAGGGCCGCCAAGAGACCCAGTACTTC. This sequence encodes CASSWREGRQETQYF.

The chain has TRBV25-1 and TRBJ1-5, with D possibly being TRBD1 (5 bases). The V end lost 3 bases, the J end lost 7 bases, and 16 bases lay between the germline ends. Germline V gives CDR1 MGHDK, CDR2 SYGVNS. The CDR3 totals 15 residues. CDR3 region: CASSDGGLAGQPQHF. Here the CDR3 DNA reads TGTGCCAGCAGTGATGGGGGACTAGCTGGGCAGCCCCAGCATTTT.